Reported below is one T cell receptor (beta chain). This specimen comes from a study of T cells after somatic rescue of genetic block. The CDR3 has 15 residues. V lost 4 bases, J lost 4 bases, and 19 bases lay in between. Germline V gene lookup returns CDR1 GTSNPN and CDR2 SVGIG (reference sequence). Assay used: immunoSEQ multiplex PCR; TCRdb lists only in-frame clones, some missing. The repertoire has tens of thousands of clones, under 95% of them found once; the top ten carry approximately 3%. The V and J genes are TRBV30 and TRBJ1-2; D possibly corresponds to TRBD1 (5 bases). This receptor was taken from a man aged 40-49 years. Material: peripheral blood mononuclear cells (PBMCs). CDR3 residues: CAWNFGEGQGYGYTF. The CDR3 nucleotides read TGTGCCTGGAACTTCGGGGAGGGGCAAGGCTATGGCTACACCTTC. Filled out from reference TRBV30 and TRBJ1-2, the complete variable domain reads SQTIHQWPATLVQPVGSPLSLECTVEGTSNPNLYWYRQAAGRGLQLLFYSVGIGQISSEVPQNLSASRPQDRQFILSSKKLLLSDSGFYLCAWNFGEGQGYGYTFGSGTRLTVV.